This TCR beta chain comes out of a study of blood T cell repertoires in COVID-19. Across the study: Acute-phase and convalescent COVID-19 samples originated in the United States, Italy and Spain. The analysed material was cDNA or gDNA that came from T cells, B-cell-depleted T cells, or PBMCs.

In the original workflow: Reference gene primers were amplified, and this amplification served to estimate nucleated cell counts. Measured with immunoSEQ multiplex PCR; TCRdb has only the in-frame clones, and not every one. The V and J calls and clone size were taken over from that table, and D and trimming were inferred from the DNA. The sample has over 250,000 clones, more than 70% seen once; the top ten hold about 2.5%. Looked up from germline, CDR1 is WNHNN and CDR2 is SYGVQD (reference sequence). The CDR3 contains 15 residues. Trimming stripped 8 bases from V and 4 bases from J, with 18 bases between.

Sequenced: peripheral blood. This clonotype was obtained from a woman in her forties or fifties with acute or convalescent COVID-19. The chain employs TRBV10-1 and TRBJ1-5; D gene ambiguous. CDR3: CASSVVAHTNQPQHF. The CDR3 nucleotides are TGCGCCAGCTCCGTTGTGGCCCATACAAATCAGCCCCAGCATTTT.